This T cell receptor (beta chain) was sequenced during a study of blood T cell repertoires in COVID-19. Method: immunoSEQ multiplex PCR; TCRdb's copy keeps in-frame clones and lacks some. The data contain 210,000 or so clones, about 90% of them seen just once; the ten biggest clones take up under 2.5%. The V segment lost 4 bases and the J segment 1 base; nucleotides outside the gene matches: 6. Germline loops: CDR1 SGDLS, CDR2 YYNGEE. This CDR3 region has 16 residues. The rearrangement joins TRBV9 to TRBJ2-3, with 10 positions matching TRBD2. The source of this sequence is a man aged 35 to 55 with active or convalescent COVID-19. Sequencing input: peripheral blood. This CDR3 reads CASSPRTSGRTDTQYF. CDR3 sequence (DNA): TGTGCCAGCAGCCCCCGGACTAGCGGCCGCACAGATACGCAGTATTTT.